The clone carrying this T cell receptor (beta chain) was recorded many times. Germline assignment: CDR1 KGHDR and CDR2 SFDVKD. This CDR3 is 14 amino acids long. The germline V and J ends were trimmed by 4 bases and 5 bases, with 10 bases remaining between them. The record originates from a study of T cells in Graves' hyperthyroidism and ophthalmopathy. What was amplified from RNA transcripts were TCR beta CDR3 regions. First-round RT-PCR of the TCR CDR3 relied on the HTBI primer set. TCRdb passed the multiplex PCR reads through MiXCR, listing each CDR3 protein once. The data show around 600,000 distinct CDR3 sequences, with just under 45% seen just once and less than 9.5% held by the top ten.

The chain recombines TRBV24-1 with TRBJ2-2; D uncertain. This TCR came from an adult man with Graves' disease, either hyperthyroidism or ophthalmopathy (not recorded which). Sample: peripheral blood or thyroid tissue (not recorded which). The CDR3 is CATSEASSTGELFF. DNA for the CDR3: TGTGCCACCAGTGAGGCTTCCTCGACCGGGGAGCTGTTTTTT.